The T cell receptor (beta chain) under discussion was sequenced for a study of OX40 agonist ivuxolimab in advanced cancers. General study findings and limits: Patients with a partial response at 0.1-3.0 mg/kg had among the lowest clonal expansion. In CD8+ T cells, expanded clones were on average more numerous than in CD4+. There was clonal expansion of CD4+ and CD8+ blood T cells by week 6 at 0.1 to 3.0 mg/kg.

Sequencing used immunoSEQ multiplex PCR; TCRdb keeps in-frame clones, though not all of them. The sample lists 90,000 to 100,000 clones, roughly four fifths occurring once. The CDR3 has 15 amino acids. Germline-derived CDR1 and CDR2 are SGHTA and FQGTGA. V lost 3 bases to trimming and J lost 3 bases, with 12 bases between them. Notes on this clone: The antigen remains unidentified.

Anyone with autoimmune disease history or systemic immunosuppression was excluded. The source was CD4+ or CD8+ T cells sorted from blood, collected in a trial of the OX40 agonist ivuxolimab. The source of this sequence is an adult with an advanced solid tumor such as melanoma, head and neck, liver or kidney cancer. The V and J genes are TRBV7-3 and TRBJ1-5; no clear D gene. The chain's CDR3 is CASSLGSSFNQPQHF. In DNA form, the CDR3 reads TGTGCCAGCAGCTTGGGCAGCTCCTTCAATCAGCCCCAGCATTTT.